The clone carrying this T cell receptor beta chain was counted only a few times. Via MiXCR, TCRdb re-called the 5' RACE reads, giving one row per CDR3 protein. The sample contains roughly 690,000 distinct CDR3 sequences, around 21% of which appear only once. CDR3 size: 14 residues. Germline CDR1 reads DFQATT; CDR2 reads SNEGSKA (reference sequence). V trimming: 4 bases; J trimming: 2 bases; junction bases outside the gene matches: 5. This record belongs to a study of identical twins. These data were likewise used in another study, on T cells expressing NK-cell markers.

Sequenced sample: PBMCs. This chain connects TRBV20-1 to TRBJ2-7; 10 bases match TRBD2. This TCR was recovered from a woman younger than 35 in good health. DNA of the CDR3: TGCAGTGCTAACGCAGCGGGAGGGGCCTACGAGCAGTACTTC. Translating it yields CSANAAGGAYEQYF.